A single sample gave rise to the 3 T cell receptor beta chains below, sequenced in a study of vaccination and CD4 T cells after COVID-19. These receptors' targets are unknown. The treatment: approximately 10-day PBMC culture with coronavirus spike peptide pools or control peptides (ViraFEST assay). Researchers used the Oncomine TCR Beta short-read assay to sequence DNA from cultured CD4+ T cells. TCRdb re-analysed the PCR reads in MiXCR, keeping a single row per CDR3 protein. The sample lists over 15,000 distinct CDR3 sequences; 53% were seen once. The sequences come from CD4+ T cells from blood, cultured in vitro, collected before SARS-CoV-2 vaccination. The receptor set was obtained from a human donor who had recovered from COVID-19.

This clonotype was counted once. The rearrangement uses TRBV7-9 and TRBJ1-6; D is possibly TRBD1 (6 bases). Deletions cut 2 bases from V and 7 bases from J, with 15 bases between. Germline V lookup: CDR1 SEHNR, CDR2 FQNEAQ (reference sequence). This CDR3 contains 16 residues. The CDR3 nucleotides read TGTGCCAGCAGCTTAATTCGGACAGCTAACAATTCACCCCTCCACTTT. Residues: CASSLIRTANNSPLHF.

This chain connects TRBV6-1 to TRBJ1-6, with 9 bases lining up with TRBD1. The germline CDR1 and CDR2 sequences are MNHNS and SASEGT. The J segment lost 6 bases and the V segment lost 1 base, leaving 7 bases of the junction unmatched. The CDR3 runs to 17 residues. CDR3 in amino acids: CASSEEDRGFSNSPLHF. The CDR3 DNA follows: TGTGCCAGCAGTGAAGAAGACAGGGGGTTTTCTAATTCACCCCTCCACTTT.

CDR3: CASSPPYRGNEQFF. The CDR3 DNA reads TGTGCCAGCTCACCACCGTATCGTGGGAATGAGCAGTTCTTC. This rearrangement joins TRBV18 to TRBJ2-1; D unclear. V was shortened by 0 bases and J by 7 bases, with 10 bases between the two germline ends. The CDR3 loop spans 14 amino acids. Germline CDR1 reads KGHSH; CDR2 reads LQKENI.